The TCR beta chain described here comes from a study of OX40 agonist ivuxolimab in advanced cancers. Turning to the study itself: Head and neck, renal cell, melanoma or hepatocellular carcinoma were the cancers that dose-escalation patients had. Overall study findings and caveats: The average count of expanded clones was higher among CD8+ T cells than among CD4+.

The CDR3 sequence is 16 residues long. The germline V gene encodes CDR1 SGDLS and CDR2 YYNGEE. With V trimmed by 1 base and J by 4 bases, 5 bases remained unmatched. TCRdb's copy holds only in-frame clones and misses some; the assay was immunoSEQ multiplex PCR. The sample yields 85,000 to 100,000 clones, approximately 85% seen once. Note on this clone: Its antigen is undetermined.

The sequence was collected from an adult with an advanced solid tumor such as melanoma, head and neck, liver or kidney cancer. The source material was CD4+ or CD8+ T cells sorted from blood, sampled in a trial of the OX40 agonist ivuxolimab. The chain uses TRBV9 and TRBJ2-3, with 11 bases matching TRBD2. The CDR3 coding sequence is TGTGCCAGCAGCGTAACTAGCGGGAGTATCGCAGATACGCAGTATTTT. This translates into CASSVTSGSIADTQYF.